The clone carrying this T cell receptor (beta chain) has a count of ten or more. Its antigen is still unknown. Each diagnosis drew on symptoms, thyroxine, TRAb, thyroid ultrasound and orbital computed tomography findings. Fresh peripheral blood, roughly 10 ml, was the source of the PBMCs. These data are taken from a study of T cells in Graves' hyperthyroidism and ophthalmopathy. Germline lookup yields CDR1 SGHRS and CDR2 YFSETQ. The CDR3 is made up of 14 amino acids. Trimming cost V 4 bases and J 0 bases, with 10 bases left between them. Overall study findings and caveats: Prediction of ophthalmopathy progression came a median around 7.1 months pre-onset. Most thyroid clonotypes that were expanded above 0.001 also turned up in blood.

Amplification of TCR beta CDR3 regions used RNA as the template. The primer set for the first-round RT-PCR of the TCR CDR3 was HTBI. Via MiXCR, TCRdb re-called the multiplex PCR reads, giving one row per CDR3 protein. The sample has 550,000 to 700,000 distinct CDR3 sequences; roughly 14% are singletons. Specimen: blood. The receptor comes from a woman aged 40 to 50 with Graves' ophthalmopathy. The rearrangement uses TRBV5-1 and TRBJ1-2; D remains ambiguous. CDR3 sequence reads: CASSLKGSNYGYTF. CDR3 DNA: TGCGCCAGCAGCCTCAAGGGTTCTAACTATGGCTACACCTTC.